The 2 T cell receptor beta chains below all came from one sample that was sequenced in a study of T-cell memory formation after mild COVID-19. TCRdb reprocessed the 5' RACE reads with MiXCR, giving one entry per CDR3 protein. Of around 110,000 distinct CDR3 sequences listed, 12% are singletons. The specimen was PBMCs or a T cell subset sorted from them (not recorded which). These TCRs come from an adult woman who had mild COVID-19 (a few samples of this study predate the infection). Cell type and time point are not known.

The V gene is TRBV11-2, the J gene TRBJ2-1; TRBD2 aligns across 10 bases. The CDR3 is 16 amino acids. Germline CDR1 SGHAT, CDR2 FQNNGV. V was pared by 1 base and J by 8 bases, with 8 bases of the junction left unmatched. The CDR3 protein is CASSLVGAGGLYEQFF. CDR3 coding DNA: TGTGCCAGCAGCTTAGTCGGAGCGGGAGGGCTCTATGAGCAGTTCTTC.

The chain couples TRBV7-6 to TRBJ2-1; 7 bases agree with TRBD2. The CDR3 sequence is 15 residues long. Germline assignment: CDR1 SGHVS and CDR2 FNYEAQ. With V trimmed by 5 bases and J by 3 bases, 7 bases remained unmatched. The CDR3: CASSPSGMGYNEQFF. The DNA of the CDR3 is TGTGCCAGCAGCCCAAGCGGGATGGGCTACAATGAGCAGTTCTTC.